Listed below are T cell receptor beta chains from one sample, sequenced in a study of blood T cells in healthy people across ages. MiXCR was run by TCRdb on the 5' RACE reads, yielding one entry per CDR3 protein. The repertoire has 1.5 million to 2 million distinct CDR3 sequences, 28% of them found once; the top ten carry 7.7%. Sequencing used blood. The receptors originated from a woman in her thirties in good health. The CDR3 runs from the conserved cysteine through the conserved F or W. The order of the fields is J gene, clone size, D gene, V gene, CDR3 protein, CDR3 DNA. The D gene is left open where the match is weak. Size is omitted from some rows. Given values are once, few, many or a class for expanded clones.

TRBJ1-2 NA NA TRBV27 CASSLSMALGANYGYTF TGTGCCAGCAGTTTATCGATGGCGCTGGGTGCTAACTATGGCTACACCTTC
TRBJ2-4 many TRBD1 TRBV12-3/TRBV12-4 CASSKDRGNIQYF TGTGCCAGCAGTAAGGACAGGGGGAACATTCAGTACTTC
TRBJ2-7 NA NA TRBV12-3/TRBV12-4 CASSLVRYGEQYF TGTGCCAGCAGTTTAGTGAGATACGGTGAGCAGTACTTC
TRBJ2-4 many TRBD1 TRBV10-3 CAIGEEQGAKNIQYF TGTGCCATCGGTGAGGAACAGGGGGCCAAAAACATTCAGTACTTC
TRBJ2-1 NA TRBD1 TRBV5-5 CASSTGQGYSEQFF TGTGCCAGCAGCACGGGACAGGGATACAGTGAGCAGTTCTTC
TRBJ2-5 few NA TRBV20-1 CSAGTHGGTEQYF TGCAGTGCTGGGACACACGGTGGTACGGAGCAGTACTTC
TRBJ2-3 NA NA TRBV4-1 CASSQDARGGSADTQYF TGCGCCAGCAGCCAAGATGCGAGGGGGGGCTCCGCAGATACGCAGTATTTT
TRBJ2-2 NA NA TRBV14 CASSQTDSRRRGELFF TGTGCCAGCAGCCAAACCGACAGCCGGCGGAGGGGGGAGCTGTTTTTT
TRBJ2-7 few TRBD2 TRBV2 CASSARTSGLSSYEQYF TGTGCCAGCAGCGCTCGGACTAGCGGTTTGAGCTCCTACGAGCAGTACTTC
TRBJ2-5 many NA TRBV7-9 CASSFLTEKGETQYF TGTGCCAGCAGCTTTTTGACGGAGAAAGGAGAGACCCAGTACTTC
TRBJ1-2 few NA TRBV28 CASSLVGGDGHTF TGTGCCAGTAGTTTGGTCGGGGGCGATGGCCACACCTTC
TRBJ1-1 NA NA TRBV7-9 CASSLLPSEAFF TGTGCCAGCAGCTTACTTCCGAGCGAAGCTTTCTTT
TRBJ2-5 few NA TRBV20-1 CSGRRQETQYF TGCAGTGGAAGGAGGCAAGAGACCCAGTACTTC
TRBJ2-1 NA TRBD1 TRBV10-3 CAISADTGGNEQFF TGTGCCATCAGCGCGGACACAGGGGGAAATGAGCAGTTCTTC
TRBJ1-2 many NA TRBV29-1 CSVEDLGLSGYTF TGCAGCGTTGAGGACCTTGGACTTAGCGGCTACACCTTC
TRBJ2-7 few NA TRBV18 CASSPPLAHDEQYF TGTGCCAGCTCACCACCCCTAGCTCACGATGAGCAGTACTTC
TRBJ2-4 many TRBD1 TRBV5-1 CASSYRTGIAKNIQYF TGCGCCAGCAGCTACCGGACAGGGATAGCCAAAAACATTCAGTACTTC
TRBJ2-7 NA NA TRBV7-6 CASSLDPPTSPLYEQYF TGTGCCAGCAGCTTAGATCCCCCCACATCCCCGCTCTACGAGCAGTACTTC
TRBJ2-1 NA NA TRBV6-2/TRBV6-3 CASSYSFSGKGGNEQFF TGTGCCAGCAGTTACTCGTTCAGCGGGAAGGGGGGCAATGAGCAGTTCTTC
TRBJ2-5 NA TRBD2 TRBV30 CAWSIAGVETQYF TGTGCCTGGTCTATAGCGGGAGTAGAGACCCAGTACTTC
TRBJ1-2 NA NA TRBV9 CASSAAWGAIAAYTF TGTGCCAGCAGCGCCGCGTGGGGGGCAATAGCGGCCTACACCTTC
TRBJ2-1 many NA TRBV24-1 CATSDLYTNEQFF TGTGCCACCAGTGATTTGTACACCAATGAGCAGTTCTTC
TRBJ2-3 many TRBD2 TRBV6-6 CASTLTPGGPTDTQYF TGTGCCAGCACCCTAACGCCGGGGGGGCCCACAGATACGCAGTATTTT
TRBJ2-3 many NA TRBV10-3 CAISESGKGPSTDTQYF TGTGCCATCAGTGAGTCTGGCAAGGGACCAAGCACAGATACGCAGTATTTT
TRBJ2-7 once TRBD2 TRBV20-1 CSASRGEEWYEQYF TGCAGTGCTAGTCGGGGGGAGGAATGGTACGAGCAGTACTTC
TRBJ2-1 NA NA TRBV7-2 CASSLLGPGNEQFF TGTGCCAGCAGCTTACTCGGCCCCGGCAATGAGCAGTTCTTC
TRBJ1-2 few NA TRBV3-1 CASSQLSRQSLYGYTF TGTGCCAGCAGCCAATTATCTCGCCAGAGCCTTTATGGCTACACCTTC
TRBJ2-1 NA NA TRBV9 CASSVAPREAGEQFF TGTGCCAGCAGCGTAGCCCCCCGGGAAGCGGGCGAGCAGTTCTTC
TRBJ2-5 NA TRBD2 TRBV29-1 CSVEGRRGTSGRVVSSYNEQYF TGCAGCGTTGAAGGCCGTCGGGGGACTAGCGGGAGGGTGGTGAGCTCCTACAATGAGCAGTACTTC
TRBJ2-7 NA NA TRBV7-9 CASSLIGADHYEQYF TGTGCCAGCAGCTTAATCGGGGCAGACCACTACGAGCAGTACTTC
TRBJ1-4 many NA TRBV2 CASSVYEKLFF TGTGCCAGCAGTGTATATGAAAAACTGTTTTTT
TRBJ2-3 NA TRBD1 TRBV7-2 CAISGTTGGTDTQYF TGTGCCATCAGTGGGACGACAGGGGGCACAGATACGCAGTATTTT
TRBJ2-7 NA TRBD1 TRBV24-1 CATYPEGACEQYF TGTGCCACCTACCCCGAGGGGGCGTGCGAGCAGTACTTC
TRBJ2-5 NA TRBD1 TRBV9 CASSVQGAPPTETQYF TGTGCCAGCAGCGTACAGGGGGCGCCCCCAACTGAGACCCAGTACTTC
TRBJ2-3 NA NA TRBV20-1 CSARDRGRKGTDTQYF TGCAGTGCTAGAGATCGGGGGCGTAAAGGCACAGATACGCAGTATTTT
TRBJ2-3 NA TRBD2 TRBV2 CASRDGLGLAGSTDTQYF TGTGCCAGCAGGGACGGACTTGGACTAGCTGGCAGCACAGATACGCAGTATTTT
TRBJ2-5 NA TRBD1 TRBV19 CASSPGDRTQETQYF TGTGCCAGTAGTCCAGGGGACAGGACGCAAGAGACCCAGTACTTC